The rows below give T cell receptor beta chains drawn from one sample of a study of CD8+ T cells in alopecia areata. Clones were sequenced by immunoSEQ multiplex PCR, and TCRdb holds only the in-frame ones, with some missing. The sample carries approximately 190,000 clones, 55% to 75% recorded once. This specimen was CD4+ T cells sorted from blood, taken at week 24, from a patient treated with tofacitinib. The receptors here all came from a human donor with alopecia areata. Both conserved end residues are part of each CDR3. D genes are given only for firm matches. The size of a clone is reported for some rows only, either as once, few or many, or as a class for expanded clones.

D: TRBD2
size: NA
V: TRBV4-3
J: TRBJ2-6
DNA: TGCGCCAGCAGCCAAGGGGACTACAAGAGCTCTGGGGCCAACGTCCTGACTTTC
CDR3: CASSQGDYKSSGANVLTF

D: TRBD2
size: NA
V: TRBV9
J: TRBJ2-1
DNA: TGTGCCAGCAGCGTAGATTTCGGGGGGGCTGTGCATGAGCAGTTCTTC
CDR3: CASSVDFGGAVHEQFF

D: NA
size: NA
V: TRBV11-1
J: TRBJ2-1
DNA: TGTGCCAGCAGCTTACGGCCGGACAGCTCCTACAATGAGCAGTTCTTC
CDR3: CASSLRPDSSYNEQFF

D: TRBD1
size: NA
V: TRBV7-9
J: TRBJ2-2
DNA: TGTGCCAGCAGCTTATGGGGACAGGCGAACACCGGGGAGCTGTTTTTT
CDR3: CASSLWGQANTGELFF

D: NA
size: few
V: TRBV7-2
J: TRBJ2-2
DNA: TGTGCCAGCAGCCTGAAAAGTATGAACACCGGGGAGCTGTTTTTT
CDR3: CASSLKSMNTGELFF

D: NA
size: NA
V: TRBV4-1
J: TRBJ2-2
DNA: TGCGCCAGCAGCCATGCAGGGGTTACCGGGGAGCTGTTTTTT
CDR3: CASSHAGVTGELFF

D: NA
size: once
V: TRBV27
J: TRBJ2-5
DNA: TGTGCCAGCAGTCCCCAGACAGTCCGCGAGACCCAGTACTTC
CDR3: CASSPQTVRETQYF

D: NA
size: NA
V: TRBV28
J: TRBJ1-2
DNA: TGTGCCAGCAGTTTCGCAGAAATCTATGGCTACACCTTC
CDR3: CASSFAEIYGYTF

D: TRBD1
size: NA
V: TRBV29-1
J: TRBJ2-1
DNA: TGCAGCGGGGGGACAGGGAACAATGAGCAGTTCTTC
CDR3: CSGGTGNNEQFF

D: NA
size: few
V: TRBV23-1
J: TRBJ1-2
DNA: TGCGCCAGCGACCCCGCCGCCCGAAATGGCTACACCTTC
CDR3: CASDPAARNGYTF

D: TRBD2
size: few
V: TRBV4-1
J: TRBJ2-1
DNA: TGCGCCAGCAGCCAGACTCTAGCGGGAGGATCCTACAATGAGCAGTTCTTC
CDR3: CASSQTLAGGSYNEQFF

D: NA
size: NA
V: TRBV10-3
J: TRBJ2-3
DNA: TGTGCCATAACTACAGGGAACACAGATACGCAGTATTTT
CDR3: CAITTGNTDTQYF

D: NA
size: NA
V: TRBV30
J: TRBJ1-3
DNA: TGTGCCTGGAGTGCGGATGCGGCAAGTTCGTATTTT
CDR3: CAWSADAASSYF

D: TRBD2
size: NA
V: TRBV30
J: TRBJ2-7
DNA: TGTGCCTGGACCGGCGGGGGGGGAATCGAGCAGTACTTC
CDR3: CAWTGGGGIEQYF

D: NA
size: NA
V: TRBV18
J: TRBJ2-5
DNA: TGTGCCAGCTCACCGGGGGAGACCCAGTACTTC
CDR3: CASSPGETQYF

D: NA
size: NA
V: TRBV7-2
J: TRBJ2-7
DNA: TGTGCCAGCAGAACGGACTGGGGGGCGCGCTACGAGCAGTACTTC
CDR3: CASRTDWGARYEQYF

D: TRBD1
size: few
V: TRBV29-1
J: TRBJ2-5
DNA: TGCAGCGTATATCACAGGGGGCGTGAGACCCAGTACTTC
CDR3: CSVYHRGRETQYF

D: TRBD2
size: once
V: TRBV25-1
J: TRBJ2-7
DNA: TGTGCCAGCAGACCGGCTAGCGGTTACTTCGAGCAGTACTTC
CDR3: CASRPASGYFEQYF

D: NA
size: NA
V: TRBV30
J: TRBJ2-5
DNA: TGTGCCTGGAGTGTAAGGACGAGTTTGCCGACCCAGTACTTC
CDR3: CAWSVRTSLPTQYF

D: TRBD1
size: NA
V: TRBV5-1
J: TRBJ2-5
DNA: TGCGCCAGCAGCTTGGGGGCACAGGGGTTTGCAGAGACCCAGTACTTC
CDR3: CASSLGAQGFAETQYF

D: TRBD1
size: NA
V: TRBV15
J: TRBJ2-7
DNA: TGTGCCACCAGCAGGGACAGGTACGAGCAGTACTTC
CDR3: CATSRDRYEQYF